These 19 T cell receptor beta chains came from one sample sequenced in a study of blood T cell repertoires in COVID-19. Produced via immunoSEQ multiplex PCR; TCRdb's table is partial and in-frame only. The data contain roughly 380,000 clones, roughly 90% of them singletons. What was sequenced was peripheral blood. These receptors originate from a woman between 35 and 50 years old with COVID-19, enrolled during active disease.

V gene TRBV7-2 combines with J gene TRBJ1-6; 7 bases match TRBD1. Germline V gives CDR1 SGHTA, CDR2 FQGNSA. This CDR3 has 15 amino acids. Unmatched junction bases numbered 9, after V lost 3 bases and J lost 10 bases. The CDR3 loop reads CASSLRVRGDSPLHF. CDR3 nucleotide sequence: TGTGCCAGCAGCTTGAGGGTCAGGGGGGACTCACCCCTCCACTTT.

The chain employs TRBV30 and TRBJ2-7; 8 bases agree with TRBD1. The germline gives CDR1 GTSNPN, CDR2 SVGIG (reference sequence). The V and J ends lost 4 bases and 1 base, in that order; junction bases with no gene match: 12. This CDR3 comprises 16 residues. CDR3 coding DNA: TGTGCCTGGACCGCCCCCGACAGGGGCTTTTCCTACGAGCAGTACTTC. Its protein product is CAWTAPDRGFSYEQYF.

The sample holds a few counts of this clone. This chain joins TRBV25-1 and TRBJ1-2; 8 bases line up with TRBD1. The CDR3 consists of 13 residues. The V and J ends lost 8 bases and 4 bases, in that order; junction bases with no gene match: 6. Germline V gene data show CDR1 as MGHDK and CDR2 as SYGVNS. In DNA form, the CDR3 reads TGTGCCAGCCGTTCGGACAGGGCCTATGGCTACACCTTC. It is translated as CASRSDRAYGYTF.

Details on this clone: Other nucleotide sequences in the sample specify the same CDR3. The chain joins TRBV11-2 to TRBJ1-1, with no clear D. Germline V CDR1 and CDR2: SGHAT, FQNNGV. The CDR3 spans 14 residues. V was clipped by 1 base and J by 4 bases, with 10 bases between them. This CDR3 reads CASSLGQGFTEAFF. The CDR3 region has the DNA TGTGCCAGCAGCTTAGGACAAGGATTCACTGAAGCTTTCTTT.

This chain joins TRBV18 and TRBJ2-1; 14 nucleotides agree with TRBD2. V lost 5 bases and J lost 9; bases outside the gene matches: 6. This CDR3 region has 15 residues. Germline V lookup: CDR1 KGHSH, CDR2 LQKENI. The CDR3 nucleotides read TGTGCCAGCTCATCGGGACTAGCGGGAGTTAGTGAGCAGTTCTTC. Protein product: CASSSGLAGVSEQFF.

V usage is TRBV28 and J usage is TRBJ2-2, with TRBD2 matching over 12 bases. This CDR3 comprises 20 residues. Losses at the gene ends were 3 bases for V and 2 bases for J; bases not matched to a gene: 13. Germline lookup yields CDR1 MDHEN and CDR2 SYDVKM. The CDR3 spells CASSFGLAGRRRGNTGELFF. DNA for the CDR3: TGTGCCAGCAGTTTCGGACTAGCGGGGCGAAGGCGGGGAAACACCGGGGAGCTGTTTTTT. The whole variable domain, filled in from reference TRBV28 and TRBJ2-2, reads DVKVTQSSRYLVKRTGEKVFLECVQDMDHENMFWYRQDPGLGLRLIYFSYDVKMKEKGDIPEGYSVSREKKERFSLILESASTNQTSMYLCASSFGLAGRRRGNTGELFFGEGSRLTVL.

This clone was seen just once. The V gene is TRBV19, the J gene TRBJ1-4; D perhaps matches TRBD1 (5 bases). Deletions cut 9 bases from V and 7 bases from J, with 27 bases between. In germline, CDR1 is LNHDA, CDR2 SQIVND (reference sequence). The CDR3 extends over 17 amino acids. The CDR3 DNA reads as TGTGCCAGCCTGAGGTTGGCAGGGCGTATGGGCGGTGAAAAACTGTTTTTT. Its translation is CASLRLAGRMGGEKLFF.

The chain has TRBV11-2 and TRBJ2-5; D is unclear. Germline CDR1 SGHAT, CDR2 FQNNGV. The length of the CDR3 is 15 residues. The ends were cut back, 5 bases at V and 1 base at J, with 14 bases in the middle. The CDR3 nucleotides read TGTGCCAGCAGCCCTGGTCGGAGAGTCCAAGAGACCCAGTACTTC. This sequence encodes CASSPGRRVQETQYF.

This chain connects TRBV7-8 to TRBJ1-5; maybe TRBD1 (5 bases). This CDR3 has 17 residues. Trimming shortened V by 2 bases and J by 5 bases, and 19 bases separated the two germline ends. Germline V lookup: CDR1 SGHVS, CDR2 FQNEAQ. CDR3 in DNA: TGTGCCAGCAGCTTACGGGGGACTTCCCGGCCTTATCAGCCCCAGCATTTT. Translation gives CASSLRGTSRPYQPQHF.

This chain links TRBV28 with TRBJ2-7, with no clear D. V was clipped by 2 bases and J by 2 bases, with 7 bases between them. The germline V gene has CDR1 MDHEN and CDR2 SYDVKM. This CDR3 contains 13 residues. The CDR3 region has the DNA TGTGCCAGCAGTTTACGCAGGCCCTACGAGCAGTACTTC. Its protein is CASSLRRPYEQYF.

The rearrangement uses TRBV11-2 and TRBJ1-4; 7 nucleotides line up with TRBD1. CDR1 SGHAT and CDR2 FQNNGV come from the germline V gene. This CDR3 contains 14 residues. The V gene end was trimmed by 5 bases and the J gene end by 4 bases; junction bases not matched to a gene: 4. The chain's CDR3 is CASSRDRVNEKLFF. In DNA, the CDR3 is TGTGCCAGCAGCCGGGACAGAGTTAATGAAAAACTGTTTTTT. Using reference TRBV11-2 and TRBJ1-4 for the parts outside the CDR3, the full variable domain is EAGVAQSPRYKIIEKRQSVAFWCNPISGHATLYWYQQILGQGPKLLIQFQNNGVVDDSQLPKDRFSAERLKGVDSTLKIQPAKLEDSAVYLCASSRDRVNEKLFFGSGTQLSVL.

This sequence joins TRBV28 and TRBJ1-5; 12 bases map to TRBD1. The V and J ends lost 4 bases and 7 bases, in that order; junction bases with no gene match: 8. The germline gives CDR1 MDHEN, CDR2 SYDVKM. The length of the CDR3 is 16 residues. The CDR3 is CASSSPGQGAGQPQHF. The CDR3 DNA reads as TGTGCCAGCAGTTCTCCGGGACAGGGGGCAGGGCAGCCCCAGCATTTT.

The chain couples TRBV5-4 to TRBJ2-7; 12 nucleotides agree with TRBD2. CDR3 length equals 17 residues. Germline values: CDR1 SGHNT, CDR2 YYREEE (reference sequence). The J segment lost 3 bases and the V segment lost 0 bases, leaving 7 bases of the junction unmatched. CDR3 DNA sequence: TGTGCCAGCAGCTTGGGCCATGGACTAGCGGGGTACTACGAGCAGTACTTC. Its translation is CASSLGHGLAGYYEQYF.

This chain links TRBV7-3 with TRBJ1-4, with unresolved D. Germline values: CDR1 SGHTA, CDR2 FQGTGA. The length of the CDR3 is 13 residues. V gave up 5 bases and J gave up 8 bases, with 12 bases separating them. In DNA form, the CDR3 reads TGTGCCAGCAGCCGAGCTACAGCCGAAAAACTGTTTTTT. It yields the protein CASSRATAEKLFF.

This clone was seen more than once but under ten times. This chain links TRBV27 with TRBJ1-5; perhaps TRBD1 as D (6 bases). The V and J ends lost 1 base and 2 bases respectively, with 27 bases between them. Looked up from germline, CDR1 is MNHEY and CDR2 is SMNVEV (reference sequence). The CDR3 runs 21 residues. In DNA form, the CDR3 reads TGTGCCAGCAGTTTATACTACGTTCGGGACATTATACCCGGGGGCAATCAGCCCCAGCATTTT. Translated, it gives CASSLYYVRDIIPGGNQPQHF.

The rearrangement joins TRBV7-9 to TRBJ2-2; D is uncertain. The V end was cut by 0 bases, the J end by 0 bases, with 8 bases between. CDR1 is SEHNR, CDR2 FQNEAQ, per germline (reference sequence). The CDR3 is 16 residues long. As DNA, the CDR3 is TGTGCCAGCAGCTTAGCGCGGAGCCCGAACACCGGGGAGCTGTTTTTT. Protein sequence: CASSLARSPNTGELFF.

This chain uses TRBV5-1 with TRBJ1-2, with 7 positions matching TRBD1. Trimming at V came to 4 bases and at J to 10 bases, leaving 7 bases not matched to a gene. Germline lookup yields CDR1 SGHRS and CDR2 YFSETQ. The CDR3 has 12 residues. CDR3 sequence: CASSRGGTAYTF. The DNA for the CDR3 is TGCGCCAGCAGCCGAGGAGGGACAGCCTACACCTTC.

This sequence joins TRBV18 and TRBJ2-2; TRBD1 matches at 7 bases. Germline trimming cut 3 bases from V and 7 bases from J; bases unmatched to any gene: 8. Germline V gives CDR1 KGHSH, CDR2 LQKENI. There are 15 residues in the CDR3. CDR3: CASSPPTGMSGELFF. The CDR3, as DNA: TGTGCCAGCTCACCCCCGACAGGGATGAGCGGGGAGCTGTTTTTT.

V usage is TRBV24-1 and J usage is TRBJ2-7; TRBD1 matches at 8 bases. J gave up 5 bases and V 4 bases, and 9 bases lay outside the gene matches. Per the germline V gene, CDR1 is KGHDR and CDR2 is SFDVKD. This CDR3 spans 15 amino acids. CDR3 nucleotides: TGTGCCACCAGTGACCCTGGACAGGGCAGGGACGAGCAGTACTTC. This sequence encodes CATSDPGQGRDEQYF.